A single sample gave rise to the 23 T cell receptor beta chains below, sequenced in a study of blood T cell repertoires in COVID-19. Generated by immunoSEQ multiplex PCR, the TCRdb table keeps only in-frame clones and is missing some. The sample has roughly 140,000 clones; 81% are singletons. Sequenced material: peripheral blood. Receptor source: a human donor in a cohort sampled during active COVID-19.

This clone has a handful of counts. The chain combines TRBV2 with TRBJ2-4; 10 bases agree with TRBD2. Germline lookup yields CDR1 SNHLY and CDR2 FYNNEI. The junction had 5 bases not matched to a gene; V was cut back by 6 bases and J by 0 bases. This CDR3 is 16 amino acids long. CDR3: CASRATSGLAKNIQYF. CDR3 bases: TGTGCCAGCAGGGCGACTAGCGGGCTAGCCAAAAACATTCAGTACTTC.

The V gene is TRBV5-6, the J gene TRBJ2-7; D gene ambiguous. CDR1 is SGHDT, CDR2 YYEEEE, per germline. The CDR3 consists of 13 residues. Trimming took 4 bases from V and 0 from J, leaving 8 bases between them. CDR3 sequence reads: CASSQMSSYEQYF. CDR3 nucleotide sequence: TGTGCCAGCAGCCAAATGAGCTCCTACGAGCAGTACTTC.

The chain couples TRBV4-1 to TRBJ2-7; TRBD1 agrees at 11 bases. Germline CDR1 MGHRA, CDR2 YSYEKL. Unmatched junction bases numbered 7, after V lost 1 base and J lost 2 bases. The CDR3 is made up of 17 amino acids. The CDR3, as DNA: TGCGCCAGCAGCCAAGGGACAGGGGGCCCTAGACCCTACGAGCAGTACTTC. Protein: CASSQGTGGPRPYEQYF.

The chain recombines TRBV19 with TRBJ2-2; 8 nucleotides agree with TRBD2. CDR1 is LNHDA, CDR2 SQIVND, per germline (reference sequence). The CDR3 consists of 16 residues. V was clipped by 0 bases and J by 3 bases; unmatched bases: 3. The CDR3 DNA reads as TGTGCCAGTAGTATAGACGGGAGGGCGTACACCGGGGAGCTGTTTTTT. It translates to CASSIDGRAYTGELFF.

Written as DNA, the CDR3 is TGTGCCAGCAGCTTAATGAGTAACACTGAAGCTTTCTTT. It yields the protein CASSLMSNTEAFF. This chain connects TRBV7-2 to TRBJ1-1, with D hard to call. There are 13 residues in the CDR3. In germline, CDR1 is SGHTA, CDR2 FQGNSA. Trimming cost V 2 bases and J 2 bases, with 6 bases left between them.

The chain joins TRBV28 to TRBJ2-1, with 10 bases fitting TRBD1. Germline CDR1 is MDHEN and CDR2 is SYDVKM. The CDR3 runs 14 residues. With V trimmed by 6 bases and J by 5 bases, 4 bases remained unmatched. This CDR3 is CASRPGQGNNEQFF. The DNA of the CDR3 is TGTGCCAGCAGACCGGGACAGGGGAACAATGAGCAGTTCTTC.

The rearrangement uses TRBV28 and TRBJ2-2, with a weak D call TRBD2 (6 bases). V lost 1 base, J lost 7 bases, and 13 bases lay in between. Per germline, CDR1 MDHEN and CDR2 SYDVKM. The CDR3 has 15 residues. The CDR3 region is CASSLYGSKGGELFF. CDR3 in DNA: TGTGCCAGCAGTTTATACGGGAGCAAGGGCGGGGAGCTGTTTTTT. The full variable domain, rest sourced from reference TRBV28 and TRBJ2-2, is DVKVTQSSRYLVKRTGEKVFLECVQDMDHENMFWYRQDPGLGLRLIYFSYDVKMKEKGDIPEGYSVSREKKERFSLILESASTNQTSMYLCASSLYGSKGGELFFGEGSRLTVL.

The CDR3 is CATARQGNNEQFF. In DNA form, the CDR3 reads TGTGCCACCGCCCGACAGGGGAACAATGAGCAGTTCTTC. The V and J genes are TRBV15 and TRBJ2-1; 8 bases match TRBD1. The CDR3 has 13 amino acids. Germline V CDR1 and CDR2: LNHNV, YYDKDF (reference sequence). Unmatched junction bases numbered 5, after V lost 8 bases and J lost 5 bases.

The rearrangement links TRBV25-1 to TRBJ2-2; 7 bases agree with TRBD1. Germline CDR1 MGHDK, CDR2 SYGVNS. Trimming cost V 3 bases and J 6 bases; bases outside gene matches: 10. The CDR3 contains 16 residues. CDR3 nucleotides: TGTGCCAGCAGTGATCATAGACAGGGTTACGCCGGGGAGCTGTTTTTT. Its protein is CASSDHRQGYAGELFF.

This chain joins TRBV28 and TRBJ2-1, with 11 bases that match TRBD2. CDR1 and CDR2 (germline): MDHEN, SYDVKM. The V segment lost 6 bases and the J segment 3 bases; nucleotides outside the gene matches: 4. The CDR3 has 15 amino acids. CDR3 amino acids: CASRPGTSGYNEQFF. The CDR3 DNA sequence: TGTGCCAGCAGACCTGGGACTAGCGGCTACAATGAGCAGTTCTTC. The full variable domain, completed using reference TRBV28 and TRBJ2-1, is DVKVTQSSRYLVKRTGEKVFLECVQDMDHENMFWYRQDPGLGLRLIYFSYDVKMKEKGDIPEGYSVSREKKERFSLILESASTNQTSMYLCASRPGTSGYNEQFFGPGTRLTVL.

The V call is TRBV3-1 (or the pseudogene TRBV3-2), the J call TRBJ1-2; D perhaps matches TRBD1 (6 bases). The CDR3 sequence is 13 residues long. From germline, CDR1 is LGHDT and CDR2 YNNKEL (reference sequence). V was shortened by 5 bases and J by 7 bases, with 14 bases between the two germline ends. CDR3 coding DNA: TGTGCCAGCAGCACATACAGGGCAGGTGGCTACACCTTC. The encoded protein is CASSTYRAGGYTF.

V usage is TRBV18 and J usage is TRBJ2-1; TRBD1 matches at 8 bases. V was clipped by 6 bases and J by 5 bases; unmatched bases: 3. CDR1 is KGHSH, CDR2 LQKENI, per germline. The CDR3 contains 13 residues. CDR3 protein: CASSVTGDNEQFF. The CDR3 nucleotides read TGTGCCAGCTCCGTGACAGGGGACAATGAGCAGTTCTTC.

The chain joins TRBV28 to TRBJ2-7; 9 bases match TRBD1. The CDR3 is 14 residues long. V was clipped by 6 bases and J by 4 bases; unmatched bases: 7. Looked up from germline, CDR1 is MDHEN and CDR2 is SYDVKM. The CDR3 spells CASRGGTGIYEQYF. CDR3 nucleotide sequence: TGTGCCAGCAGAGGGGGGACAGGGATATACGAGCAGTACTTC.

This chain links TRBV6-5 with TRBJ2-7; 8 bases match TRBD1. CDR1 and CDR2 from the germline V gene are MNHEY and SVGAGI. Trimming removed 5 bases from V and 10 bases from J; junction bases left unmatched: 13. The length of the CDR3 is 14 residues. For the CDR3, the DNA is TGTGCCAGCAGTACGGGACAGGTCTACTCGGGTCAGTACTTC. This sequence encodes CASSTGQVYSGQYF.

The chain couples TRBV6-5 to TRBJ2-5; possible D gene TRBD2, 6 bases. The CDR3 sequence is 12 residues long. V was trimmed by 10 bases and J by 1 base, leaving 10 bases between them. The germline gives CDR1 MNHEY, CDR2 SVGAGI. The CDR3 here is CATRRVQETQYF. DNA of the CDR3: TGTGCCACACGGAGGGTCCAAGAGACCCAGTACTTC.

V and J are TRBV12-3 or TRBV12-4 and TRBJ2-7; 10 bases are a match to TRBD2. The ends lost 5 bases at V and 10 bases at J; junction bases unmatched: 8. This CDR3 region has 13 residues. CDR3 in DNA: TGTGCCAGCAGTCCGGGACTAGCGAGAAGACAGTACTTC. Amino acid sequence: CASSPGLARRQYF.

J is TRBJ2-3 and V is TRBV7-9; 10 nucleotides agree with TRBD2. V lost 4 bases, J lost 5 bases, and 3 bases stayed unmatched. This CDR3 is built from 14 residues. The germline V gene encodes CDR1 SEHNR and CDR2 FQNEAQ (reference sequence). The CDR3 loop is CASSSSSGGDTQYF. Here the CDR3 DNA reads TGTGCCAGCAGCTCTTCTAGCGGGGGAGATACGCAGTATTTT. Combining the CDR3 with reference TRBV7-9 and TRBJ2-3 gives the whole variable domain DTGVSQNPRHKITKRGQNVTFRCDPISEHNRLYWYRQTLGQGPEFLTYFQNEAQLEKSRLLSDRFSAERPKGSFSTLEIQRTEQGDSAMYLCASSSSSGGDTQYFGPGTRLTVL.

Here the CDR3 reads CASSLVGRVDTQYF. The CDR3 DNA reads as TGTGCCAGCAGTTTAGTCGGGAGGGTGGATACGCAGTATTTT. V gene TRBV28 combines with J gene TRBJ2-3; 8 bases map to TRBD2. V trimming: 2 bases; J trimming: 6 bases; junction bases outside the gene matches: 4. This CDR3 region has 14 residues. CDR1 is MDHEN and CDR2 is SYDVKM in the germline V gene. The complete variable domain, with remaining parts taken from reference TRBV28 and TRBJ2-3, reads DVKVTQSSRYLVKRTGEKVFLECVQDMDHENMFWYRQDPGLGLRLIYFSYDVKMKEKGDIPEGYSVSREKKERFSLILESASTNQTSMYLCASSLVGRVDTQYFGPGTRLTVL.

The chain couples TRBV6-2 or TRBV6-3 to TRBJ2-2; the D is unclear. The CDR3 totals 15 residues. The germline CDR1 and CDR2 sequences are MNHEY and SVGEGT. V was pared by 1 base and J by 3 bases, with 9 bases between. The CDR3 is CASSYYPRDTGELFF. CDR3 DNA sequence: TGTGCCAGCAGTTACTACCCCCGGGACACCGGGGAGCTGTTTTTT.

This clone was seen a few times. The rearrangement joins TRBV12-3 or TRBV12-4 to TRBJ2-3; TRBD2 aligns across 7 bases. This CDR3 contains 13 residues. V dropped 10 bases and J dropped 5; count of bases not matched to a gene: 9. CDR3 region: CATLSGVVDTQYF. In nucleotides, the CDR3 is TGTGCCACCCTGAGCGGGGTGGTAGATACGCAGTATTTT.

This clone was detected once. The chain recombines TRBV20-1 with TRBJ2-1; 11 nucleotides match TRBD2. The CDR3 is made up of 17 amino acids. CDR1 and CDR2 (germline): DFQATT, SNEGSKA (reference sequence). The trim removed 3 bases at V and 7 bases at J, leaving 14 bases unmatched. In DNA, the CDR3 is TGCAGTGCTAGTGAACCTGGACTAGCGGGCCCAACTAATGAGCAGTTCTTC. Translated: CSASEPGLAGPTNEQFF.

The genes are TRBV15 and TRBJ2-3; TRBD2 aligns across 7 bases. After removal of 4 bases from V and 4 bases from J, the junction contained 5 bases not matched to a gene. From germline, CDR1 is LNHNV and CDR2 YYDKDF (reference sequence). The CDR3 contains 14 residues. The CDR3 sequence: CATSTTSRADTQYF. The CDR3 coding sequence is TGTGCCACCAGCACGACTAGCCGCGCAGATACGCAGTATTTT.

The V and J genes are TRBV9 and TRBJ2-2; 9 bases align to TRBD1. Per germline, CDR1 SGDLS and CDR2 YYNGEE. The ends lost 0 bases at V and 1 base at J; junction bases unmatched: 7. This CDR3 spans 18 amino acids. The CDR3, as DNA: TGTGCCAGCAGCGTAGGGACAGGGGATCTCCTGAACACCGGGGAGCTGTTTTTT. Its protein product is CASSVGTGDLLNTGELFF.